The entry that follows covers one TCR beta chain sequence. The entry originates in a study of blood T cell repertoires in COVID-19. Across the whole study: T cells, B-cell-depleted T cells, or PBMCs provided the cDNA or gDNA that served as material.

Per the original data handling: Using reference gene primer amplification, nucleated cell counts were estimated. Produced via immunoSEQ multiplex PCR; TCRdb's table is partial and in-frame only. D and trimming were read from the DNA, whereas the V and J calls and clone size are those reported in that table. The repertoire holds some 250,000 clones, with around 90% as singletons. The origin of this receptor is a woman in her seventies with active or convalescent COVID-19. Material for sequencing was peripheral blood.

The CDR3 reads CASSLDRVTGMAEQYF. CDR3 bases: TGTGCCAGCAGCCTAGACAGAGTGACAGGGATGGCCGAGCAGTACTTC. The V call is TRBV4-2, the J call TRBJ2-7, with 7 bases fitting TRBD1. This CDR3 region has 16 residues. The junction had 15 bases not matched to a gene; V was cut back by 4 bases and J by 6 bases. Germline V gives CDR1 LGHNA, CDR2 YNFKEQ.